This TCR beta chain was retrieved from a study of neoadjuvant anti-PD-1 for oral cavity cancer. Turning to the study itself: Most patients had three to four biweekly doses of 3 mg/kg nivolumab before resection. Patients without progression received a fourth nivolumab dose around day 43, then surgical resection on days 50-56.

Here immunoSEQ multiplex PCR was the method, and the copy in TCRdb shows in-frame clones only, minus some. The sample holds 7,000 to 7,500 clones, around 48% seen once. V was clipped by 0 bases and J by 0 bases; unmatched bases: 1. From germline, CDR1 is MDHEN and CDR2 SYDVKM. The length of the CDR3 is 17 residues. The sample consisted of tumor tissue, taken before nivolumab (anti-PD-1) treatment. This sequence joins TRBV28 and TRBJ2-4; 11 nucleotides align to TRBD1. This TCR derives from a person aged 35-79 years with oral cavity squamous cell carcinoma. Here the CDR3 DNA reads TGTGCCAGCAGTTTATGGGACAGGGGGCTAGCCAAAAACATTCAGTACTTC. Translated, it gives CASSLWDRGLAKNIQYF.